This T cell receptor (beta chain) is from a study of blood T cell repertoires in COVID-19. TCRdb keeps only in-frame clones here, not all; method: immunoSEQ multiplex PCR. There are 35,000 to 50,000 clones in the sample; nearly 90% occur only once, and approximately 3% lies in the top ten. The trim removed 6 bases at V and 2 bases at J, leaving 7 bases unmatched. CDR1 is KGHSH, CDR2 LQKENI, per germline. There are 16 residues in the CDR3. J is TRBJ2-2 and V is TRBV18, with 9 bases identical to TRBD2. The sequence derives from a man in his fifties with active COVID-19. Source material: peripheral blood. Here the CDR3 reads CASSLSGGRNTGELFF. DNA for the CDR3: TGTGCCAGCTCTCTGAGCGGGGGGCGTAACACCGGGGAGCTGTTTTTT.